The rows below give T cell receptor beta chains drawn from one sample of a study of T cell responses to AZD1222 COVID-19 vaccine. Generated by immunoSEQ multiplex PCR, the TCRdb table keeps only in-frame clones and is missing some. The sample lists fewer than 120,000 clones, about 95% occurring once. The sample here was peripheral blood, taken 28 days after the second AZD1222 dose. The receptors were gathered from an adult who received the AZD1222 COVID-19 vaccine. The CDR3 runs from the conserved cysteine through the conserved F or W. A D gene is named only where the DNA matches it firmly. Clone size is given for some rows only: seen once, a few or many times, or a class if the clone is expanded.

j_gene | abundance | v_gene | len | d_gene | CDR3nt | CDR3aa
TRBJ1-3 | NA | TRBV4-1 | 15 | NA | TGCGCCAGCAGCCAAGAGCGGTCCTCTGGAAACACCATATATTTT | CASSQERSSGNTIYF
TRBJ1-5 | NA | TRBV4-1 | 15 | TRBD1 | TGCGCCAGCAGCCAACCCGGACAGGGGCGTCAGCCCCAGCATTTT | CASSQPGQGRQPQHF
TRBJ2-7 | few | TRBV3-1/TRBV3-2 | 18 | TRBD2 | TGTGCCAGCAGCCAAGCTGTCCTAGCGGGGGCACAAGCCTACGAGCAGTACTTC | CASSQAVLAGAQAYEQYF
TRBJ1-1 | NA | TRBV4-1 | 15 | TRBD1 | TGCGCCAGCAGCCCAATTGAGGGACAGGGCGCTGAAGCTTTCTTT | CASSPIEGQGAEAFF
TRBJ2-5 | NA | TRBV3-1/TRBV3-2 | 15 | NA | TGTGCCAGCAGCCAAGATCTCGGATTGGGGGAGACCCAGTACTTC | CASSQDLGLGETQYF
TRBJ1-1 | NA | TRBV7-9 | 13 | NA | TGTGCCAGCAGCCCTGGACAGTGGGCCGAAGCTTTCTTT | CASSPGQWAEAFF
TRBJ1-5 | NA | TRBV2 | 15 | TRBD1 | TGTGCCAGCATGACAGACAGGGGTAGCAATCAGCCCCAGCATTTT | CASMTDRGSNQPQHF
TRBJ2-2 | NA | TRBV2 | 12 | NA | TGTGCCAGCGTGGGGGTCACCGGGGAGCTGTTTTTT | CASVGVTGELFF
TRBJ2-1 | NA | TRBV3-1/TRBV3-2 | 17 | TRBD1 | TGTGCCAGCAGCCTCGAACGACAGGGCCTCTCCTACAATGAGCAGTTCTTC | CASSLERQGLSYNEQFF
TRBJ2-2 | NA | TRBV29-1 | 15 | NA | TGCAGCGTTGAAGATGTTGGGCCCATGACCGGGGAGCTGTTTTTT | CSVEDVGPMTGELFF
TRBJ2-1 | NA | TRBV19 | 13 | TRBD2 | TGTGCCAGTAGTATGGGACTAGCCACTGAGCAGTTCTTC | CASSMGLATEQFF
TRBJ2-7 | NA | TRBV5-4 | 13 | TRBD2 | TGTGCCAGCAGCTTGGGGGTAGCGGGGGAGCAGTACTTC | CASSLGVAGEQYF
TRBJ1-1 | NA | TRBV5-4 | 15 | NA | TGTGCCAGCAGCTTGGGGCCCCAGGCGAACACTGAAGCTTTCTTT | CASSLGPQANTEAFF
TRBJ1-1 | NA | TRBV2 | 14 | NA | TGTGCCAGCAGCCAAGGGATTATGAACACTGAAGCTTTCTTT | CASSQGIMNTEAFF
TRBJ1-2 | NA | TRBV9 | 17 | TRBD1 | TGTGCCAGCAGCGTAGGCCGGGACAGGGGTTCTAACTATGGCTACACCTTC | CASSVGRDRGSNYGYTF
TRBJ1-6 | NA | TRBV27 | 13 | NA | TGTGCCAGCAGACCGGGCTATAATTCACCCCTCCACTTT | CASRPGYNSPLHF
TRBJ2-6 | NA | TRBV29-1 | 15 | NA | TGCAGCGTGGCAGGGACCCTGCCTGGGGCCAACGTCCTGACTTTC | CSVAGTLPGANVLTF
TRBJ1-6 | NA | TRBV6-5 | 14 | NA | TGTGCCAGCACCACCCAGGTCGTTAATTCACCCCTCCACTTT | CASTTQVVNSPLHF
TRBJ2-7 | NA | TRBV2 | 13 | NA | TGTGCCAGCAGACTAGACAGCTCCTACGAGCAGTACTTC | CASRLDSSYEQYF
TRBJ2-7 | NA | TRBV28 | 14 | TRBD2 | TGTGCCAGCAGTTTGGCGGGAGCAGACTACGAGCAGTACTTC | CASSLAGADYEQYF
TRBJ1-1 | NA | TRBV6-5 | 13 | NA | TGTGCCAGCAGTCCTCTCCTTGGAACTGAAGCTTTCTTT | CASSPLLGTEAFF
TRBJ1-1 | NA | TRBV5-8 | 15 | TRBD1 | TGTGCCAGCAGCTTACAGGGGGCGCGGAACACTGAAGCTTTCTTT | CASSLQGARNTEAFF
TRBJ1-1 | NA | TRBV9 | 13 | NA | TGTGCCAGCAGCGTTAGTTTCGGTGGTGAAGCTTTCTTT | CASSVSFGGEAFF